Sequencing of this T cell receptor beta chain was carried out in a study of blood T cell repertoires in COVID-19. In the original workflow: Estimation of nucleated cell counts was performed using reference gene primer amplification. The protocol was immunoSEQ multiplex PCR, while the TCRdb copy is restricted to in-frame clones and leaves out a portion. V and J calls and clone size are as listed in that table; D and trimming were resolved from the DNA. The sample has about 200,000 clones; around nine tenths are singletons. Those enrolled in Seattle joined during active infection and were followed longitudinally afterward. This CDR3 has 15 residues. V was shortened by 1 base and J by 4 bases, with 14 bases between the two germline ends. Germline V gene sequence: CDR1 MDHEN, CDR2 SYDVKM.

Sequenced input: peripheral blood. The clonotype originates from a man aged 50-60 years with COVID-19, enrolled during active disease. The V and J genes are TRBV28 and TRBJ2-7; D gene uncertain. The CDR3 loop reads CASSLLFGELYEQYF. In nucleotides, the CDR3 is TGTGCCAGCAGTTTATTATTCGGAGAACTGTACGAGCAGTACTTC.